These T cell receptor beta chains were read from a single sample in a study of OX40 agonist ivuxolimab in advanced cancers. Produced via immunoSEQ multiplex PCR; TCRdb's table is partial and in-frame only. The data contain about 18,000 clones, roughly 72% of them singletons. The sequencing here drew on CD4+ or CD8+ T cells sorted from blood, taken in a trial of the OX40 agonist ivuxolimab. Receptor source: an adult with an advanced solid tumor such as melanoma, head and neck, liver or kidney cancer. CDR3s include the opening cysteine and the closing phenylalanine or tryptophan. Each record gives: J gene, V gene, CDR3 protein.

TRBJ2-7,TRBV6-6,CASSYGGRDEQYF
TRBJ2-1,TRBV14,CASSLGLAGGPVYNEQFF
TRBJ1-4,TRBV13,CASSGGRGLGEKLFF
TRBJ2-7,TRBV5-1,CASTKGTLYEQYF
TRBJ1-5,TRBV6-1,CASSVDRAGNQPQHF
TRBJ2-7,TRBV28,CASSRRDGLYEQYF
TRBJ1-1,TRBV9,CASSAFTGGDTEAFF
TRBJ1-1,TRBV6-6,CASSYYGGAAEAFF
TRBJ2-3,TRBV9,CASSAGTTYRTDTQYF
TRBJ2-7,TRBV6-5,CASSYSEGAGYEQYF
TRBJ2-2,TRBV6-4,CASSSGGAETGELFF
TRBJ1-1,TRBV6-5,CASSQVGNTEAFF
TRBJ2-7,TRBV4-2,CASSQDEVEQYF
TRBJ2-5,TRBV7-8,CASSLVAGGGETQYF
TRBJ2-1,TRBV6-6,CASSFLISGSEQFF
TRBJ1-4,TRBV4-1,CASSRGQGASEKLFF
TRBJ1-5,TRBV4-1,CASSQSAVSNQPQHF
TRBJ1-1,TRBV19,CASSPRTITVNTEAFF
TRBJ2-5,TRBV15,CATSRVVRGPEETQYF
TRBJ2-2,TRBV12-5,CASGGAGELFF
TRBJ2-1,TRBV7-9,CASSHLYSGGVNEQFF
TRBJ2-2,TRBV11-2,CASSYRPLGGDTGELFF
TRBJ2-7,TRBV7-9,CASSLGRADQYF
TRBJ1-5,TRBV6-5,CASRPRQGFNQPQHF
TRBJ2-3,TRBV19,CASHSGGAADTQYF
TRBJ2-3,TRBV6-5,CASSYSRHTDTQYF
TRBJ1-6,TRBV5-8,CASSLAKSLREYNSPLHF
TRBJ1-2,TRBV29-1,CSVAKQTSANYGYTF
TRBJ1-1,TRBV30,CAWRWEGTEAFF
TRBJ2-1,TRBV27,CASKRWGGDNEQFF
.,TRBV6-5,CASSSVRGYEQYF
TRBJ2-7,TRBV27,CASGIVGKTYEQYF
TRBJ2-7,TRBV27,CATLGASYEQYF
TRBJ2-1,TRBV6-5,CAGGLGQINEQFF
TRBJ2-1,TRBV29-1,CSVERDGSKFF
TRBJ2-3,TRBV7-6,CASSLVVQPYSTDTQYF
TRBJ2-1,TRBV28,CASSPAGGRYNEQFF